The present T cell receptor beta chain was sequenced within a study of T cells in Graves' hyperthyroidism and ophthalmopathy. Across the whole study: The blood sample was taken at first diagnosis, before treatment began.

Study-wide findings and caveats: Ophthalmopathy prediction by the model preceded onset by a median 6.5 months.

The sample holds a few counts of this clonotype. Its cognate antigen is unknown. The germline CDR1 and CDR2 sequences are MNHEY and SMNVEV (reference sequence). This CDR3 is built from 14 residues. The germline V and J ends were trimmed by 7 bases and 0 bases, with 11 bases remaining between them. A lack of ophthalmopathy progression within 18 months defined stable Graves' hyperthyroidism. The study excluded patients with uncontrolled infection, other autoimmune disease, pregnancy or lactation. RNA transcripts provided the source from which TCR beta CDR3 regions were amplified. The study used the HTBI primer set for a first-round RT-PCR of the TCR CDR3. TCRdb re-analysed the multiplex PCR reads in MiXCR, keeping a single row per CDR3 protein. Of some 760,000 distinct CDR3 sequences in the sample, around 13% are singletons; the top ten hold 10% to 13%.

This TCR came from a woman between 18 and 29 years old with Graves' hyperthyroidism. Sequencing was done on a sample of blood. The chain has TRBV27 and TRBJ2-3, with D uncertain. The CDR3 sequence: CASTARSSTDTQYF. The CDR3 DNA is TGTGCCAGCACCGCGCGGTCTAGCACAGATACGCAGTATTTT.